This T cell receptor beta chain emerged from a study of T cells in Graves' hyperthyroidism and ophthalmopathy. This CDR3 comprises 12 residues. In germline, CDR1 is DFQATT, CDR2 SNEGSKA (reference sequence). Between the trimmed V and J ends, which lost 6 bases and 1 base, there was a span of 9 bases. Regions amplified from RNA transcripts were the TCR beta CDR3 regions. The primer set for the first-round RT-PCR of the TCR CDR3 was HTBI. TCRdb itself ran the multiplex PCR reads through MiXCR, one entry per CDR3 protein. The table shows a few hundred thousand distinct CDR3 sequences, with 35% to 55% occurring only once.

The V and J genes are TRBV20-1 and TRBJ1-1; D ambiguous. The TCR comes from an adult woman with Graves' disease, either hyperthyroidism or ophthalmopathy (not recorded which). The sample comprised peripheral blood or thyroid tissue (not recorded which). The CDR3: CSAEDENTEAFF. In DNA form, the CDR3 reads TGCAGTGCCGAGGACGAGAACACTGAAGCTTTCTTT.